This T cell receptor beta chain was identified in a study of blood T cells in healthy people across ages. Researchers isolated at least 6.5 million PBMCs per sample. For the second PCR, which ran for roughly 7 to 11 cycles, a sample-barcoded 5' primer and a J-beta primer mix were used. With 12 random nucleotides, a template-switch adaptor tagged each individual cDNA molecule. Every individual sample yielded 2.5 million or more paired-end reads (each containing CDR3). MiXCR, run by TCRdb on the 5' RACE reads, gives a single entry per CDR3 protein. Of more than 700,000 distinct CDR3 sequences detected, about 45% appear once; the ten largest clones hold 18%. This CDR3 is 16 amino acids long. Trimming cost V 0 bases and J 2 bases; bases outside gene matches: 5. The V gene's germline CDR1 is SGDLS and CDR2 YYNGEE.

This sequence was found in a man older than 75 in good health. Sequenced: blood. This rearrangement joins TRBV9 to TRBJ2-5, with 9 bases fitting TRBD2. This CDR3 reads CASSVGASGAQETQYF. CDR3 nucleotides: TGTGCCAGCAGCGTAGGGGCTAGCGGGGCACAAGAGACCCAGTACTTC.